The clone carrying this TCR beta chain was picked up one time. Measured with immunoSEQ multiplex PCR; TCRdb has only the in-frame clones, and not every one. There are about 600,000 clones in the sample; just under 97% occur only once, and around 0.11% lies in the top ten. The CDR3 has 15 residues. The germline gives CDR1 PRHDT, CDR2 FYEKMQ (reference sequence). The V gene lost 1 base and the J gene lost 1 base, with 9 bases spanning the gap. This sample was taken from a study of shared clonotypes between healthy human individuals. As defined, naive CD8 cells were CD45RO-negative and positively selected for CCR7, with terminally differentiated effector memory CD45RA+ cells excluded.

The TCR comes from a woman aged 25 to 39 in good health. The chain uses TRBV13 and TRBJ2-3; D gene ambiguous. Sequencing was carried out using naive CD8+ T cells sorted from blood. The CDR3 sequence: CASSLAGLGTDTQYF. The CDR3 DNA reads as TGTGCCAGCAGCTTAGCGGGTCTAGGCACAGATACGCAGTATTTT. Drawing the rest from reference TRBV13 and TRBJ2-3, the complete variable domain is AAGVIQSPRHLIKEKRETATLKCYPIPRHDTVYWYQQGPGQDPQFLISFYEKMQSDKGSIPDRFSAQQFSDYHSELNMSSLELGDSALYFCASSLAGLGTDTQYFGPGTRLTVL.